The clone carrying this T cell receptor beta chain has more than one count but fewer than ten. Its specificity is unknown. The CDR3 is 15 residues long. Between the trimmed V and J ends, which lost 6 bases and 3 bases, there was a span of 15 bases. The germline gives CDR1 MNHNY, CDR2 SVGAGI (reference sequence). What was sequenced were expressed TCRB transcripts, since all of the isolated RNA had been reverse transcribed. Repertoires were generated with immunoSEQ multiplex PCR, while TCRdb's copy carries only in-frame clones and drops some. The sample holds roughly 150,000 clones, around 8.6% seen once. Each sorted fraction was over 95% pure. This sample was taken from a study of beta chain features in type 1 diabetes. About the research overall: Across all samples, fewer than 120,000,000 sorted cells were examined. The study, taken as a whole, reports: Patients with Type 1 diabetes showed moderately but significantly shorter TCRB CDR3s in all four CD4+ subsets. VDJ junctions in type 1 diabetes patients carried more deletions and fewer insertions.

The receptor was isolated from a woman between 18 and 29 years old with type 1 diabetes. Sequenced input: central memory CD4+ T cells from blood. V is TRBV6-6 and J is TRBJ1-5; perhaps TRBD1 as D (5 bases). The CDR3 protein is CASSPKAGYNQPQHF. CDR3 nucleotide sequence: TGTGCCAGCAGCCCGAAGGCAGGGTACAATCAGCCCCAGCATTTT.